Listed below are T cell receptor beta chains from one sample, sequenced in a study of blood T cell repertoires in COVID-19. Clones were read by immunoSEQ multiplex PCR, and TCRdb kept only the in-frame ones, dropping some. The data show 300,000 to 400,000 clones, over 75% seen once. The specimen was peripheral blood. These receptors came from an older woman with COVID-19, enrolled during active disease. Each CDR3 is given without its conserved first and last residue. Each record gives: J gene, clone size, V gene, CDR3 protein. Only part of the rows carry a size: once, few, many, or a class if the clone is expanded.

J: TRBJ1-4
size: -
V: TRBV18
CDR3: ASSRGHLNEKLF

J: TRBJ2-4
size: -
V: TRBV7-9
CDR3: ASSLSGTASIQY

J: TRBJ1-5
size: -
V: TRBV6-5
CDR3: ASSYSPGAGQPQH

J: TRBJ1-4
size: -
V: TRBV4-1
CDR3: ASSPYLSGAQQGAPNEKLF

J: TRBJ2-5
size: -
V: TRBV5-5
CDR3: ASSVGYGTGYQETQY

J: TRBJ2-7
size: few
V: TRBV2
CDR3: ASSPQGALEQY

J: TRBJ1-2
size: -
V: TRBV15
CDR3: ATSQGRGSGYT

J: TRBJ2-7
size: -
V: TRBV11-3
CDR3: ASSFNSDEQY

J: TRBJ2-7
size: -
V: TRBV27
CDR3: ASSVSTGGLYEQY

J: TRBJ2-7
size: once
V: TRBV2
CDR3: ARADYQRGEQY

J: TRBJ2-3
size: few
V: TRBV10-1
CDR3: ASSDRGVVQY

J: TRBJ2-1
size: -
V: TRBV19
CDR3: ASTTGTHRYNEQF

J: TRBJ1-1
size: -
V: TRBV24-1
CDR3: ATSDWGNTEAF

J: TRBJ2-1
size: -
V: TRBV7-3
CDR3: ASSSTGTSGGNEQF

J: TRBJ2-5
size: -
V: TRBV5-1
CDR3: ASSPGQGRGETQY

J: TRBJ2-1
size: -
V: TRBV7-9
CDR3: ASSFLTSSSYNEQF

J: TRBJ2-7
size: once
V: TRBV9
CDR3: ASSVNFGYEQY

J: TRBJ2-2
size: once
V: TRBV5-1
CDR3: ASSASTGANTGELF

J: TRBJ2-1
size: -
V: TRBV28
CDR3: ATAGYNEQF

J: TRBJ1-6
size: -
V: TRBV9
CDR3: ASSSPRQGVSPLH

J: TRBJ1-5
size: -
V: TRBV28
CDR3: ASGGQGKPQH

J: TRBJ1-2
size: once
V: TRBV19
CDR3: ASSIAGGYT

J: TRBJ2-2
size: few
V: TRBV5-6
CDR3: ASSWTASSFPNTGELF

J: TRBJ1-1
size: -
V: TRBV30
CDR3: AWSAPDRGTEAF